Given below is one TCR beta chain in context. The data stem from a study of blood T cell repertoires in COVID-19. Study in general: T cells, B-cell-depleted T cells, or PBMCs provided the cDNA or gDNA that served as material.

As handled by the study authors: How many nucleated cells were present was estimated from reference gene primer amplification. Assay used: immunoSEQ multiplex PCR; TCRdb lists only in-frame clones, some missing. The D gene and trimming were derived from the DNA, and the V and J assignments and clone size from that table. The table includes 90,000 to 130,000 clones, over 80% detected once. The CDR3 is made up of 12 amino acids. Germline V gene sequence: CDR1 LNHDA, CDR2 SQIVND (reference sequence). V was shortened by 6 bases and J by 12 bases, with 14 bases between the two germline ends. This chain joins TRBV19 and TRBJ1-4; D may be TRBD1 (5 bases). The specimen sequenced was peripheral blood. The origin of this receptor is a woman between 65 and 79 years old with acute or convalescent COVID-19. CDR3 protein: CASSQGLTELFF. The DNA of the CDR3 is TGTGCCAGTAGCCAGGGACTGACCGAACTGTTTTTT.